These T cell receptor beta chains were read from a single sample in a study of blood T cell repertoires in COVID-19. Clones were read by immunoSEQ multiplex PCR, and TCRdb kept only the in-frame ones, dropping some. This sample has 90,000 to 110,000 clones, with 81% found just once. The sequenced material came from peripheral blood. Receptors originate from an older man with acute or convalescent COVID-19. Both conserved end residues are part of each CDR3. The D gene is left open where the match is weak. The size field is filled for only some rows; it gives once, few, many or a size class.

NA,TRBD2,TRBJ2-1,TRBV4-3,CASSQELAGDEQFF,TGCGCCAGCAGCCAAGAACTAGCGGGAGATGAGCAGTTCTTC
once,NA,TRBJ1-6,TRBV27,CASSAPNRDTVGALHF,TGTGCCAGCAGTGCACCCAATCGGGACACCGTGGGGGCCCTCCACTTT
once,NA,TRBJ2-2,TRBV27,CASSPQGSKFGELFF,TGTGCCAGCAGTCCCCAGGGATCAAAGTTCGGGGAGCTGTTTTTT
NA,NA,TRBJ2-7,TRBV7-2,CASSLRGYEQYF,TGTGCCAGCAGCTTACGGGGATACGAGCAGTACTTC
NA,TRBD1,TRBJ1-4,TRBV28,CASTLSGTGREKLFF,TGTGCCAGCACCTTATCCGGGACAGGGCGTGAAAAACTGTTTTTT
NA,NA,TRBJ1-1,TRBV7-6,CASSLQGSNTEAFF,TGTGCCAGCAGCTTACAGGGGTCGAACACTGAAGCTTTCTTT
NA,TRBD1,TRBJ1-5,TRBV29-1,CSALTGNQPQHF,TGCAGCGCTCTGACAGGGAATCAGCCCCAGCATTTT
NA,NA,TRBJ1-3,TRBV5-6,CASSLREAGNTIYF,TGTGCCAGCAGCTTGAGAGAGGCTGGAAACACCATATATTTT
NA,NA,TRBJ2-5,TRBV28,CASQQRGTQYF,TGTGCCAGCCAACAACGGGGGACCCAGTACTTC
NA,TRBD1,TRBJ1-1,TRBV4-2,CASSKGQGNTEAFF,TGTGCCAGCAGCAAGGGACAGGGGAACACTGAAGCTTTCTTT
NA,TRBD1,TRBJ2-7,TRBV2,CASIRQGSSSYEQYF,TGTGCCAGCATAAGACAGGGTTCAAGCTCCTACGAGCAGTACTTC
NA,TRBD2,TRBJ2-1,TRBV19,CASSIAGGLHEQFF,TGTGCCAGTAGTATAGCGGGAGGATTACATGAGCAGTTCTTC
NA,TRBD1,TRBJ1-3,TRBV2,CASSGTGAGNTIYF,TGTGCCAGCAGTGGGACAGGGGCTGGAAACACCATATATTTT
NA,NA,TRBJ2-3,TRBV30,CAWSSLDTQYF,TGTGCCTGGAGTTCGTTAGATACGCAGTATTTT
NA,NA,TRBJ1-2,TRBV7-3,CASSLRAGGTLSGYTF,TGTGCCAGCAGCTTACGTGCGGGGGGTACCCTATCTGGCTACACCTTC
NA,TRBD2,TRBJ2-1,TRBV5-1,CASSLVFGTSGNNEQFF,TGCGCCAGCAGCTTGGTTTTCGGGACTAGCGGGAACAATGAGCAGTTCTTC
NA,TRBD2,TRBJ2-3,TRBV2,CASPRGLAGGDTQYF,TGTGCCAGCCCCCGAGGACTAGCGGGGGGGGATACGCAGTATTTT
few,NA,TRBJ2-7,TRBV12-3/TRBV12-4,CASSLTDSYEQYF,TGTGCCAGCAGTTTGACAGACTCCTACGAGCAGTACTTC
NA,NA,TRBJ1-6,TRBV11-1,CASSTGPVLHF,TGTGCCAGCAGCACTGGGCCCGTCCTCCACTTT
NA,NA,TRBJ1-5,TRBV7-2,CASSLVNRAQHF,TGTGCCAGCAGCTTAGTCAACAGAGCCCAGCATTTT
NA,TRBD2,TRBJ2-1,TRBV16,CASSQLTSGRFRSYNEQFF,TGTGCCAGCAGCCAATTGACTAGCGGGAGGTTTAGGTCCTACAATGAGCAGTTCTTC
NA,NA,TRBJ2-2,TRBV5-4,CASSHPAVPEGGELFF,TGTGCCAGCAGCCATCCAGCGGTCCCGGAGGGTGGGGAGCTGTTTTTT
NA,NA,TRBJ1-5,TRBV6-5,CASSLDRSNQPQHF,TGTGCCAGCAGTCTTGACAGGAGCAATCAGCCCCAGCATTTT
NA,NA,TRBJ2-6,TRBV25-1,CASSSASGANVLTF,TGTGCCAGCTCTAGCGCCTCTGGGGCCAACGTCCTGACTTTC
NA,NA,TRBJ2-7,TRBV4-1,CASSQDAGADEQYF,TGCGCCAGCAGCCAAGATGCGGGGGCGGACGAGCAGTACTTC
NA,NA,TRBJ2-7,TRBV3-1/TRBV3-2,CPTSQHPSGNHDYEQYF,TGTCCCACCAGCCAACACCCCTCGGGAAACCACGACTACGAGCAGTACTTC
NA,NA,TRBJ1-2,TRBV9,CASSSRPGEDYGYTF,TGTGCCAGCAGCTCAAGACCAGGGGAAGACTATGGCTACACCTTC
NA,NA,TRBJ1-3,TRBV28,CASSLWPSGGSGNTIYF,TGTGCCAGCAGTTTATGGCCTAGCGGGGGCTCTGGAAACACCATATATTTT
NA,TRBD1,TRBJ1-1,TRBV10-1,CASSQDRAENTEAFF,TGCGCCAGCAGTCAGGACAGGGCGGAGAACACTGAAGCTTTCTTT
NA,NA,TRBJ1-2,TRBV7-2,CASSLNQGRSNYGYTF,TGTGCCAGCAGCTTGAATCAGGGGCGTTCTAACTATGGCTACACCTTC
NA,NA,TRBJ1-2,TRBV5-4,CASSLEPHGMRTF,TGTGCCAGCAGCCTCGAACCCCACGGCATGAGGACCTTC
NA,NA,TRBJ1-6,TRBV3-1/TRBV3-2,CASSQLSQYNSPLHF,TGTGCCAGCAGCCAACTCTCCCAGTATAATTCACCCCTCCACTTT